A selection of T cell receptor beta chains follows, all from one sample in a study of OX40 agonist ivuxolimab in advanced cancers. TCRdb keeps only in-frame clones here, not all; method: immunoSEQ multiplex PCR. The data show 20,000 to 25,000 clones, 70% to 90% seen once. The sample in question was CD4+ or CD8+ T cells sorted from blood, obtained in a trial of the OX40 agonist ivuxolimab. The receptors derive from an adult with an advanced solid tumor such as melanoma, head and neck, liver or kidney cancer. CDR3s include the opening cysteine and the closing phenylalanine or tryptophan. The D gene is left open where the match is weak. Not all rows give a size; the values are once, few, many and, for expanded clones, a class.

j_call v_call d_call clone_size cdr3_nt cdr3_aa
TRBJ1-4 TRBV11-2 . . TGTGCCAGCAGCCTTAAGGGGGGGGCTCCGGCAACTAATGAAAAACTGTTTTTT CASSLKGGAPATNEKLFF
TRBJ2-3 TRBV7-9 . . TGTGCCACACATCGCCCCACACACCTGGATACGCAGTATTTT CATHRPTHLDTQYF
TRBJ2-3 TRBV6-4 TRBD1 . TGTGCCAGCAGTGACGGGGACAGCCTCACAGATACGCAGTATTTT CASSDGDSLTDTQYF
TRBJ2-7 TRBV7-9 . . TGTGCCAGCACCTTCAGCCAAAGCTCCTACGAGCAGTACTTC CASTFSQSSYEQYF
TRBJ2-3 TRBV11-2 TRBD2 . TGTGCCAGCAGCTTAGATGGACTAGCGGGAGAGGTGAGGGATACGCAGTATTTT CASSLDGLAGEVRDTQYF
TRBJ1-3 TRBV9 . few TGTGCCAGCAGCGTTTCACGGCAACCAAACTCAGGAAACACCATATATTTT CASSVSRQPNSGNTIYF
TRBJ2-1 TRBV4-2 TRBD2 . TGTGCCAGCAGCGTCCTAGCGGGACTCTCCTACAATGAGCAGTTCTTC CASSVLAGLSYNEQFF
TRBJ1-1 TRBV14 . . TGTGCCAGCAGCCCCTTGGTGAACACTGAAGCTTTCTTT CASSPLVNTEAFF
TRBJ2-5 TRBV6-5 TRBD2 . TGTGCCAGCAGTCCAGGGACTAGCGTACAAGAGACCCAGTACTTC CASSPGTSVQETQYF
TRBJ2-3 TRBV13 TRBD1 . TGTGCCAGCAGCTTGACAGGGGAATGGTTTGGAGATACGCAGTATTTT CASSLTGEWFGDTQYF
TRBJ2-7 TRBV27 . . TGTGCCAGCAGTTTTTTGGCAAGGATCTACGAGCAGTACTTC CASSFLARIYEQYF
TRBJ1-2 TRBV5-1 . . TGCGCCAGCAGCCCGGACGGGACCTATGGCTACACCTTC CASSPDGTYGYTF
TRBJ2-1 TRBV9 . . TGTGCCAGCAGCGCCTGGGACTACAATGAGCAGTTCTTC CASSAWDYNEQFF
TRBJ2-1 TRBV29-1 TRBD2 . TGCAGCGTTGTTCTCCTCCTTAGCGGGAGGGTCACCTACAATGAGCAGTTCTTC CSVVLLLSGRVTYNEQFF
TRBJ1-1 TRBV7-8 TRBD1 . TGTGCCAGCATTCAGGGGGGGGCGAACACTGAAGCTTTCTTT CASIQGGANTEAFF
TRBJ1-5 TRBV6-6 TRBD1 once TGTGCCAGCAGTCCTTTTGGGACAGGGGGAAATCAGCCCCAGCATTTT CASSPFGTGGNQPQHF
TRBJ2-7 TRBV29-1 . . TGCAGCGTTAAGGGTGGGAGCTCCTACGAGCAGTACTTC CSVKGGSSYEQYF
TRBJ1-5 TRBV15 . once TGTGCCACCAGCCTATACCGCGGGGGTTTTCAGCCCCAGCATTTT CATSLYRGGFQPQHF
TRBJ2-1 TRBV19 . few TGTGCCAGTAGTATGGGACTGGAGCAGTTCTTC CASSMGLEQFF
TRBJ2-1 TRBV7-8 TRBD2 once TGTGCCAGCAGCTTAGTCCAGGGTAGGACTAGCTGGGAGGATGAGCAGTTCTTC CASSLVQGRTSWEDEQFF
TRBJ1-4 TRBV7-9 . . TGTGCCAGCAGAGGACAAAAGAATGAAAAACTGTTTTTT CASRGQKNEKLFF
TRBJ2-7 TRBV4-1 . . TGCGCCAGCAGCCAAGGTAGGGACTACGAGCAGTACTTC CASSQGRDYEQYF
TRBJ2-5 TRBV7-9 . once TGTGCCAGCAGTCTCCCCGGCTTCGAGACCCAGTACTTC CASSLPGFETQYF
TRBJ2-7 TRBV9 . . TGTGCCAGCAGCCCCAGGGAAGCGTGGGAGCAGTACTTC CASSPREAWEQYF
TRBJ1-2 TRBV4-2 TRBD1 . TGTGCCAGCAGCCAAGAGGAATGGACAGGGGAGGCACTCCCTAACTATGGCTACACCTTC CASSQEEWTGEALPNYGYTF
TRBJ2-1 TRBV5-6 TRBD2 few TGTGCCAGCAGGGTCGAGCGGGACCCATACAATGAGCAGTTCTTC CASRVERDPYNEQFF
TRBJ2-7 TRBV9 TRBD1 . TGTGCCAGCAGCGCTGTAGACAGGGGCTACGAGCAGTACTTC CASSAVDRGYEQYF
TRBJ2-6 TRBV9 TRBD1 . TGTGCCAGCAGCGTGGACAGGGAAGGCTCTGGGGCCAACGTCCTGACTTTC CASSVDREGSGANVLTF
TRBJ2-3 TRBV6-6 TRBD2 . TGTGCCAGCAGTTACGGCGGGAGTGATACGCAGTATTTT CASSYGGSDTQYF
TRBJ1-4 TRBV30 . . TGTGCCGGGGAGGGGGGTAGTAGCGAAAAACTGTTTTTT CAGEGGSSEKLFF
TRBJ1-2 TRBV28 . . TGTGCCAGCAGTTTATTAGGGACACGCTATGGCTACACCTTC CASSLLGTRYGYTF
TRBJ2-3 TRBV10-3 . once TGTGCCATCAGTGAGTCGACTTTGGGGGGCACAGATACGCAGTATTTT CAISESTLGGTDTQYF
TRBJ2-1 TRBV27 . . TGTGCCAGCAGTTTAGGTTCATACAATGAGCAGTTCTTC CASSLGSYNEQFF
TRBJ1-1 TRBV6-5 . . TGTGCCAGCAGTTACGGCGGTGGCACTGAAGCTTTCTTT CASSYGGGTEAFF
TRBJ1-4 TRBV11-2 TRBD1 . TGTGCCAGCAGCTCGGGACAGGGCGCGGTTAGGGAAAAACTGTTTTTT CASSSGQGAVREKLFF
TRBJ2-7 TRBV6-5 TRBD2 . TGTGCCAGCAGCCCAGGGACTAGCGGGTACGAGCAGTACTTC CASSPGTSGYEQYF
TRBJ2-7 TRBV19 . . TGTGCCAGTAGCATGGGGCCGGGTTCCTACGAGCAGTACTTC CASSMGPGSYEQYF
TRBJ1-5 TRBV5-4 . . TGTGCCAGCAGCTTGCCGAACGACACCCGCGGTTATAGCAATCAGCCCCAGCATTTT CASSLPNDTRGYSNQPQHF
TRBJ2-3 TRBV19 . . TGTGCCACCACAGATACGCAGTATTTT CATTDTQYF
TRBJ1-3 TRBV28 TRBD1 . TGTGCCAGCAGGGAACAGGGGTTCTCTGGAAACACCATATATTTT CASREQGFSGNTIYF
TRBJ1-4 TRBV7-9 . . TGTGCCAGCAGCTCGGCGGGGGCAAGTGAAAAACTGTTTTTT CASSSAGASEKLFF
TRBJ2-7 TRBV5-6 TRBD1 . TGTGCCAGCACCGGGACAGGGACCTACGAGCAGTACTTC CASTGTGTYEQYF
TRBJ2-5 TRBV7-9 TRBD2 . TGTGCCAGCAGCTTAGTGACTAGCGGGAACCCCCAGTACTTC CASSLVTSGNPQYF
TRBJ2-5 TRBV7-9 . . TGTGCCAGCAGCCCGGACCCTCAAGAGACCCAGTACTTC CASSPDPQETQYF
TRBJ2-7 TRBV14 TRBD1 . TGTGCCAGCAGCCTGAGCTACGGGACAGGGCTTTTTTACGAGCAGTACTTC CASSLSYGTGLFYEQYF
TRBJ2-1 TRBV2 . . TGTGCCAGCAGTGATGGGAGCGGAAGCTCCTACAATGAGCAGTTCTTC CASSDGSGSSYNEQFF
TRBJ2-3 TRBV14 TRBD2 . TGTGCCAGCAGCCACCCCGTCGGGGCTAGCGGGAGCATGAGGGACACAGATACGCAGTATTTT CASSHPVGASGSMRDTDTQYF
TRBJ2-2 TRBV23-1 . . TGCGCCAGCAGTCAATCGGCACAGGCGAACACCGGGGAGCTGTTTTTT CASSQSAQANTGELFF
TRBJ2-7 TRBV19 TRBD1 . TGTGCCAGTAGTAGTGGACAGGGGTACGAGCAGTACTTC CASSSGQGYEQYF
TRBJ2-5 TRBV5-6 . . TGTGCCAGCAGCTTTGGAGACTACGAGGGGACCCAGTACTTC CASSFGDYEGTQYF
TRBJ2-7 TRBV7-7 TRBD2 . TGTGTAGGGGGTCGGGAGGGTCCGTACGAGCAGTACTTC CVGGREGPYEQYF
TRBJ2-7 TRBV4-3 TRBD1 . TGCGCCAGCAGCCAAAAGGGGACAGGCTACACCTACGAGCAGTACTTC CASSQKGTGYTYEQYF
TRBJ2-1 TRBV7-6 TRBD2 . TGTGCCAGCAGCCCAGGGGGGCGGGAGGGCTCCAATGAGCAGTTCTTC CASSPGGREGSNEQFF